The 6 T cell receptor beta chains given below trace back to one sample, sequenced in a study of vaccination and CD4 T cells after COVID-19. This sample's treatment: roughly 11-day PBMC culture with coronavirus spike peptide pools or control peptides (ViraFEST assay). The study sequenced cultured CD4+ T cell DNA using the Oncomine TCR Beta short-read assay. TCRdb called the PCR reads again in MiXCR, with one record for every CDR3 protein. Seen here are around 12,000 distinct CDR3 sequences, roughly 30% observed once, and the top ten hold 30% to 35%. These receptors have no known antigen. This sample comprised CD4+ T cells from blood, cultured in vitro, obtained before SARS-CoV-2 vaccination. Source of these receptors: a human donor who received a COVID-19 vaccine.

This clonotype occurred a few times. The chain carries TRBV20-1 and TRBJ1-5; D is perhaps TRBD1 (6 bases). Looked up from germline, CDR1 is DFQATT and CDR2 is SNEGSKA (reference sequence). The CDR3 length is 14 residues. Deletions cut 2 bases from V and 10 bases from J, with 18 bases between. The CDR3 DNA reads as TGCAGTGCTAGAACCGGGACACCCCTAATTCCCCAGCATTTT. Its protein is CSARTGTPLIPQHF.

This chain connects TRBV6-1 to TRBJ1-2; 9 nucleotides match TRBD1. With V trimmed by 2 bases and J by 2 bases, 12 bases remained unmatched. CDR1 is MNHNS and CDR2 is SASEGT in the germline V gene. This CDR3 contains 18 residues. CDR3 DNA sequence: TGTGCCAGCAGTGAACACCATATCGGGACAGGGACCAACTATGGCTACACCTTC. The encoded protein is CASSEHHIGTGTNYGYTF.

The table lists this clonotype with a few counts. The rearrangement uses TRBV19 and TRBJ1-5; D call uncertain. The V end lost 6 bases, the J end lost 4 bases, and 13 bases lay between the germline ends. In germline, CDR1 is LNHDA, CDR2 SQIVND (reference sequence). This CDR3 has 14 amino acids. CDR3 in amino acids: CASRPHETNQPQHF. The CDR3, as DNA: TGTGCCAGTAGACCCCACGAAACTAATCAGCCCCAGCATTTT.

This clonotype was observed a few times. The chain has TRBV2 and TRBJ1-5; 7 bases are a match to TRBD1. This CDR3 has 13 residues. The V segment lost 6 bases and the J segment 5 bases; nucleotides outside the gene matches: 4. Germline CDR1 and CDR2: SNHLY and FYNNEI. CDR3 nucleotide sequence: TGTGCCAGCAGCGACGACAGGGATCAGCCCCAGCATTTT. Residues: CASSDDRDQPQHF.

In this sample, this clonotype turned up once. The chain uses TRBV7-2 and TRBJ1-5, with no clear D. Germline values: CDR1 SGHTA, CDR2 FQGNSA. With 2 bases removed from V and 6 bases from J, the gap between germline ends came to 5 bases. The CDR3 contains 12 residues. CDR3 nucleotides: TGTGCCAGCAGCTTACTGGGTCAGCCCCAGCATTTT. It encodes CASSLLGQPQHF.

The chain employs TRBV7-4 and TRBJ1-3; D gene unclear. Germline V gene lookup returns CDR1 SGHVT and CDR2 SQSDAQ. Trimming took 3 bases from V and 0 from J, leaving 15 bases between them. The CDR3 covers 17 residues. The chain's CDR3 is CASSFGEDNHSGNTIYF. CDR3 DNA: TGTGCCAGCAGCTTCGGGGAAGACAACCACTCTGGAAACACCATATATTTT.